This entry concerns a single T cell receptor beta chain. It lacks a known antigen. Per-base qualities were not stored, and no clone one base away is much larger. The immunoSEQ hsTCRB v3.0 assay was used at survey level resolution to sequence the TRB variable region. The targeted TRB sequencing depth was about 40,000-50,000 T-cell genomes per sample. Pooled TRB libraries were sequenced on an Illumina MiSeq with a v3 150-cycle kit. The authors processed their data as follows. Repertoire analysis was performed in R inside a reproducible Nextflow workflow that covered QC, data transformation and analysis. LymphoSeq2, an R package for exploring AIRR-Seq data, was used to implement custom analyses. A handful of samples that produced fewer than 5000 total TRB sequences were removed, so 150 to 200 HIV repertoires were analyzed. Among the 180 or so HIV repertoires that were kept, around 60 were collected before ART initiation and roughly 130 were collected after ART initiation. Repertoires were downsampled to 5000 TRB nucleotide sequences, and summary statistics were averaged over 100 downsampling iterations. The analysis kept only TRB sequences whose CDR3 regions were at least seven amino acids long. Diversity was measured with a Shannon entropy-derived clonality score and the Gini coefficient. In the repertoire networks, any two of the top 5000 CDR3 amino acid sequences were connected whenever the two sequences differed by an edit distance of one. Antigen specificity groups and MHC restriction were predicted for TRB CDR3 amino acid sequences with GLIPH2. CDR3 amino acid sequences were matched against VDJdb and McPAS-TCR to flag known CMV, EBV, HIV or tissue antigen associations. Pre-ART, post-ART and control groups were compared with Wilcoxon signed-rank tests and Holm-Bonferroni correction. Held by TCRdb, this immuneACCESS table contains in-frame sequences only and omits some clones. Under half of the omission traces to an unresolved V gene where checked; the cause of the rest is unknown. V and J calls and clone size follow that table, whereas D and trimming were derived from the DNA. This sample is represented by tens of thousands of clones; about 84% of them were singletons. The ten largest clones take up about 10% of the sample.

These data are taken from a study of long-term antiretroviral therapy in people with HIV (dated by TCRdb to between 2021 and 2023). Study-level background: Collection of the earliest samples took place about a decade ahead of the 2015 WHO recommendation for immediate ART, at a time when ART was typically delayed until CD4 counts fell. The cohort contributed fewer than 200 cryopreserved PBMC samples from a few dozen adults with confirmed HIV infection, collected serially over a mean of around 6 years (range 1-12). No cross-contamination during QIAcube processing was shown when test extractions of a monoclonal T-cell line were performed alongside approximately 32 polyclonal samples. This retrospective serial study examined whether starting ART and sustained HIV suppression were associated with changes in the composition and diversity of the TRB repertoire in peripheral blood. Among the 25 to 30 participants with HIV, around ten were female. What the work shows at the level of the full study, not this receptor alone: Inferences about post-ART repertoire changes were limited because no data were available on ART adherence, viral resistance or therapy changes. Because pre-ART samples had limited cell numbers, unsorted PBMC were profiled rather than sorted CD4+ and CD8+ T cells. HIV repertoires had narrower CDR3 length ranges than controls, and the network structure suggested an antigen-experienced repertoire that shifted only slightly toward naive after ART. At every time point, the repertoire was dominated by expanded TRB clones first identified before ART initiation, although this dominance fluctuated and, in many PLHIV, declined after ART. Starting ART was linked to a significant rise in TRB diversity, yet even with long-term ART the diversity remained significantly lower than in transplant donor controls. Samples dated from the mid-2000s to the late 2010s, and the ART regimens used may be less effective than current ones. Limited PBMC availability meant only the TCR beta chain was sequenced, without alpha chain pairing.

Inclusion was restricted to participants for whom at least one PBMC sample before ART initiation and at least two post-ART samples were available. All participants with HIV were treated in the United States of America. Before DNA extraction, cryopreserved samples of about 1-10 million PBMC were thawed and washed. At the time of the earliest PBMC sample, participants with HIV were aged between roughly 20 and 54 years. PBMC samples from each participant spanned 1-4 timepoints before ART initiation and 2-8 timepoints after ART initiation, with a median of 7 samples. Serial HIV viral load, CD4+ T-cell count, ART history and demographic data were obtained for every participant. Using a Qiagen kit on a QIAcube, genomic DNA was extracted from unsorted PBMC, with samples processed in batches of 12. The source was unsorted PBMCs, collected 0.8 years before starting antiretroviral therapy. The clonotype was recovered from a young man with HIV.

The CDR3 reads as follows: CASSFGQNTDTQYF. In nucleotide form, the sequence is TGTGCCAGCAGCTTTGGACAGAACACAGATACGCAGTATTTT. The V gene is TRBV7-2 and the J gene is TRBJ2-3; 6 matching bases give a weak D call of TRBD1. CDR1 is given as SGHTA and CDR2 as FQGNSA, both from the germline V gene. V is cut by 3 bases and J by 2 bases, and the space between the germline ends is 9 bases. The CDR3 spans 14 residues, from the cysteine through the phenylalanine. Just CDR3 DNA is preserved here, 42 bases in frame from base 1.